These 22 T cell receptor beta chains originate from one sample sequenced in a study of blood T cell repertoires in COVID-19. TCRdb's copy holds only in-frame clones and misses some; the assay was immunoSEQ multiplex PCR. The table shows some 94,000 clones, with 84% occurring only once. The sequenced sample was peripheral blood. These receptors were collected from a man aged 65-85 years with active or convalescent COVID-19.

J is TRBJ2-3 and V is TRBV5-1; 11 bases are a match to TRBD2. The CDR3 has 16 amino acids. Trimming removed 4 bases from V and 2 bases from J; junction bases left unmatched: 6. Germline V gene lookup returns CDR1 SGHRS and CDR2 YFSETQ. The CDR3 loop reads CASSRASGGNTDTQYF. The CDR3 bases are TGCGCCAGCAGCCGGGCTAGCGGGGGGAACACAGATACGCAGTATTTT.

The gene calls are TRBV5-6 and TRBJ1-3; maybe TRBD1 (5 bases). V was cut by 3 bases and J by 2 bases, with 15 bases left in between. Germline V gene sequence: CDR1 SGHDT, CDR2 YYEEEE. The CDR3 extends over 16 amino acids. The CDR3: CASSWGVGRAGNTIYF. The CDR3 nucleotides are TGTGCCAGCAGCTGGGGGGTAGGTAGAGCTGGAAACACCATATATTTT.

This sequence joins TRBV6-2 or TRBV6-3 and TRBJ1-5, with D uncertain. Germline CDR1 MNHEY, CDR2 SVGEGT. Trimming took off 6 bases at V and 2 bases at J, with 23 bases between the two ends. This CDR3 spans 18 amino acids. CDR3 residues: CASSRMGQDGSGNQPQHF. The CDR3 region has the DNA TGTGCCAGCAGCCGTATGGGTCAGGATGGGTCAGGCAATCAGCCCCAGCATTTT.

The chain couples TRBV7-9 to TRBJ2-1; TRBD2 is a possible D gene (6 bases). Germline V CDR1 and CDR2: SEHNR, FQNEAQ (reference sequence). The CDR3 contains 16 residues. Trimming cost V 0 bases and J 3 bases, with 12 bases left between them. The CDR3 DNA is TGTGCCAGCAGCTTAGCGGGCGGGACTGGCTACAATGAGCAGTTCTTC. It codes for CASSLAGGTGYNEQFF.

The V and J genes are TRBV15 and TRBJ1-4; TRBD1 aligns across 7 bases. V lost 4 bases to trimming and J lost 5 bases; unmatched junction nucleotides: 7. The CDR3 is 15 amino acids. CDR1 is LNHNV and CDR2 is YYDKDF in the germline V gene (reference sequence). The CDR3 DNA reads TGTGCCACCAGCACCCGGGACAGACTGAATGAAAAACTGTTTTTT. Amino acids: CATSTRDRLNEKLFF.

The chain combines TRBV28 with TRBJ1-6; maybe TRBD1 (5 bases). The CDR3 length is 13 residues. Germline CDR1 and CDR2: MDHEN and SYDVKM. Trimming took 8 bases from V and 7 from J, leaving 12 bases between them. CDR3 loop: CASGAQNNSPLHF. Written as DNA, the CDR3 is TGTGCCAGCGGGGCCCAGAACAATTCACCCCTCCACTTT. Variable domain in full (rest from reference TRBV28 and TRBJ1-6): DVKVTQSSRYLVKRTGEKVFLECVQDMDHENMFWYRQDPGLGLRLIYFSYDVKMKEKGDIPEGYSVSREKKERFSLILESASTNQTSMYLCASGAQNNSPLHFGNGTRLTVT.

The chain uses TRBV19 and TRBJ1-5, with D unresolved. Trimming pared 3 bases from V and 0 bases from J, leaving 9 bases between. The CDR3 consists of 15 residues. The germline CDR1 and CDR2 sequences are LNHDA and SQIVND (reference sequence). CDR3 bases: TGTGCCAGTAGTATTCCAGGCAATAGCAATCAGCCCCAGCATTTT. It codes for CASSIPGNSNQPQHF. The entire variable domain, with the rest obtained from reference TRBV19 and TRBJ1-5, is as follows: DGGITQSPKYLFRKEGQNVTLSCEQNLNHDAMYWYRQDPGQGLRLIYYSQIVNDFQKGDIAEGYSVSREKKESFPLTVTSAQKNPTAFYLCASSIPGNSNQPQHFGDGTRLSIL.

The chain is built from TRBV3-1 (or the pseudogene TRBV3-2) and TRBJ1-6; D not certain. There are 15 residues in the CDR3. The germline gives CDR1 LGHDT, CDR2 YNNKEL (reference sequence). The V gene lost 5 bases and the J gene lost 4 bases, with 12 bases spanning the gap. The CDR3 region has the DNA TGTGCCAGCAGCGAAGGGCAGGTTTATAATTCACCCCTCCACTTT. It codes for CASSEGQVYNSPLHF.

This chain uses TRBV7-9 with TRBJ1-6, with 11 bases matching TRBD1. CDR1 is SEHNR, CDR2 FQNEAQ, per germline (reference sequence). The CDR3 runs 16 residues. With V trimmed by 4 bases and J by 6 bases, 5 bases remained unmatched. The CDR3 region has the DNA TGTGCCAGCAGCTGGACCGGGACAGGGGGTAATTCACCCCTCCACTTT. Residues: CASSWTGTGGNSPLHF.

The chain recombines TRBV3-1 (or the pseudogene TRBV3-2) with TRBJ2-3, with 11 nucleotides matching TRBD2. The CDR3 contains 14 residues. The V gene end was trimmed by 4 bases and the J gene end by 11 bases; junction bases not matched to a gene: 8. From germline, CDR1 is LGHDT and CDR2 YNNKEL (reference sequence). The CDR3 protein is CASSPLAGGGGQYF. Here the CDR3 DNA reads TGTGCCAGCAGCCCCCTAGCGGGGGGCGGGGGGCAGTATTTT.

The chain has TRBV7-3 and TRBJ2-3, with D possibly TRBD1 on 5 matching bases. Trimming removed 2 bases from V and 4 bases from J, with 16 bases in between. The CDR3 runs 16 residues. The germline V gene has CDR1 SGHTA and CDR2 FQGTGA. CDR3 amino acids: CASSLQGHRSPDTQYF. The CDR3 coding sequence is TGTGCCAGCAGCTTACAGGGTCATAGATCCCCAGATACGCAGTATTTT.

The gene calls are TRBV2 and TRBJ1-2, with D unclear. The V end was cut by 9 bases, the J end by 8 bases, with 13 bases between. CDR3 length equals 11 residues. The V gene's germline CDR1 is SNHLY and CDR2 FYNNEI. In DNA, the CDR3 is TGTGCCAGGACGAGAGGGAACGGCTACACCTTC. This sequence encodes CARTRGNGYTF.

V and J are TRBV25-1 and TRBJ1-4, with D perhaps TRBD1 (5 bases). This CDR3 is built from 14 residues. The germline CDR1 and CDR2 sequences are MGHDK and SYGVNS. V lost 6 bases to trimming and J lost 8 bases, with 16 bases between them. The CDR3 reads CASSHPGREEKLFF. The CDR3, as DNA: TGTGCCAGCAGCCATCCAGGGAGGGAGGAAAAACTGTTTTTT.

The chain recombines TRBV19 with TRBJ2-1, with 9 bases matching TRBD1. Looked up from germline, CDR1 is LNHDA and CDR2 is SQIVND (reference sequence). CDR3 size: 15 residues. Trimming took 3 bases from V and 7 from J; bases not matched to a gene: 7. The DNA of the CDR3 is TGTGCCAGTAGTATGGGACAGGGCCCCCATAATGAGCAGTTCTTC. This sequence encodes CASSMGQGPHNEQFF.

The chain couples TRBV11-3 to TRBJ2-3; D not resolved. Looked up from germline, CDR1 is SGHNT and CDR2 is YENEEA. Between the trimmed V and J ends, which lost 5 bases and 2 bases, there was a span of 8 bases. The CDR3 has 13 amino acids. The chain's CDR3 is CASSMTYTDTQYF. In DNA form, the CDR3 reads TGTGCCAGCAGCATGACATACACAGATACGCAGTATTTT.

The gene calls are TRBV27 and TRBJ1-3, with 7 positions matching TRBD1. The V gene end was trimmed by 3 bases and the J gene end by 3 bases; junction bases not matched to a gene: 5. The V gene's germline CDR1 is MNHEY and CDR2 SMNVEV (reference sequence). This CDR3 contains 15 residues. The CDR3 sequence is CASSLTGIVGNTIYF. The CDR3 DNA reads as TGTGCCAGCAGTTTGACAGGGATTGTTGGAAACACCATATATTTT.

This chain links TRBV28 with TRBJ2-5; 16 bases are a match to TRBD2. V shed 7 bases, J shed 5 bases, and the junction held 16 bases outside the gene matches. The CDR3 contains 19 residues. CDR1 and CDR2 (germline): MDHEN, SYDVKM. CDR3 sequence: CASTPGLAGGPLIFETQYF. The CDR3 DNA reads TGTGCCAGCACGCCGGGACTAGCGGGGGGGCCCTTAATTTTTGAGACCCAGTACTTC.

This chain links TRBV30 with TRBJ1-6; no firm D call. This CDR3 has 14 amino acids. Trimming removed 7 bases from V and 7 bases from J, with 17 bases in between. Germline loops: CDR1 GTSNPN, CDR2 SVGIG (reference sequence). Written as DNA, the CDR3 is TGTGCCTATCCTACTAGTACCGGGAATTCACCCCTCCACTTT. It translates to CAYPTSTGNSPLHF.

This chain uses TRBV27 with TRBJ2-3; TRBD1 matches 11 bases. From germline, CDR1 is MNHEY and CDR2 SMNVEV (reference sequence). This CDR3 comprises 15 residues. V shed 2 bases and J 6 bases; nucleotides not matched to a gene: 4. This CDR3 reads CASSLGQGAGDTQYF. The CDR3 DNA reads as TGTGCCAGCAGTTTAGGACAGGGGGCGGGTGATACGCAGTATTTT.

The chain is built from TRBV9 and TRBJ1-6; TRBD1 might be the D (6 bases). The germline V gene encodes CDR1 SGDLS and CDR2 YYNGEE. V lost 2 bases and J lost 5, with 8 bases in between. The CDR3 is 14 residues long. The CDR3 protein is CASSVRQDNSPLHF. The CDR3 DNA reads TGTGCCAGCAGCGTGAGACAGGATAATTCACCCCTCCACTTT.

The chain joins TRBV28 to TRBJ2-3; 9 bases line up with TRBD2. V shed 4 bases and J 2 bases; nucleotides not matched to a gene: 7. The CDR3 sequence is 16 residues long. The germline V gene encodes CDR1 MDHEN and CDR2 SYDVKM. The DNA of the CDR3 is TGTGCCAGCAGTTCACTAGCGGGCTCATACACAGATACGCAGTATTTT. Amino acids: CASSSLAGSYTDTQYF.

The chain employs TRBV7-2 and TRBJ2-1, with D tentatively TRBD1 (6 bases). The CDR3 length is 13 residues. The germline CDR1 and CDR2 sequences are SGHTA and FQGNSA. Trimming stripped 3 bases from V and 5 bases from J, with 8 bases between. The CDR3: CASSFNRDNEQFF. In nucleotides, the CDR3 is TGTGCCAGCAGCTTTAACAGGGACAATGAGCAGTTCTTC.